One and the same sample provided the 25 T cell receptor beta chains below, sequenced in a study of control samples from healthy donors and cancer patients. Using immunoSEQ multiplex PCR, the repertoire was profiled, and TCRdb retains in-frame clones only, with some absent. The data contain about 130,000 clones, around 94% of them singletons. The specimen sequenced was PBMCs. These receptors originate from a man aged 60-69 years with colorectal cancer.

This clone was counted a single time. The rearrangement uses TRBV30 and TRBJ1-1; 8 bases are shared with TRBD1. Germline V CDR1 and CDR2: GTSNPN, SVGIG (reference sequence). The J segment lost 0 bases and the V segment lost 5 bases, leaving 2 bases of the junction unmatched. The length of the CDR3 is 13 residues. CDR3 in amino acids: CAWDRGMNTEAFF. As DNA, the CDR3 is TGTGCCTGGGACAGGGGAATGAACACTGAAGCTTTCTTT.

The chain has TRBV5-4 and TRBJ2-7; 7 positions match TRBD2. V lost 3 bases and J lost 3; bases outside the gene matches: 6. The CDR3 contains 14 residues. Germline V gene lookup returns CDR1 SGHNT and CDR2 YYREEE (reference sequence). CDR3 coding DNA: TGTGCCAGCAGCTCGGGAGGTGAGATCTACGAGCAGTACTTC. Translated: CASSSGGEIYEQYF. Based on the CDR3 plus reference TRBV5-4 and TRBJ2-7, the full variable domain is ETGVTQSPTHLIKTRGQQVTLRCSSQSGHNTVSWYQQALGQGPQFIFQYYREEENGRGNFPPRFSGLQFPNYSSELNVNALELDDSALYLCASSSGGEIYEQYFGPGTRLTVT.

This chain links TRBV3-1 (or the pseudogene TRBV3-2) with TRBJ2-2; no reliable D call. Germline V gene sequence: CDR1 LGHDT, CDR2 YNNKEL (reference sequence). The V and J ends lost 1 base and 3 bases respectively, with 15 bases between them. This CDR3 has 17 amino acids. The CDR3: CASSQAPHEADTGELFF. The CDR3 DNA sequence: TGTGCCAGCAGCCAAGCACCCCATGAGGCAGACACCGGGGAGCTGTTTTTT.

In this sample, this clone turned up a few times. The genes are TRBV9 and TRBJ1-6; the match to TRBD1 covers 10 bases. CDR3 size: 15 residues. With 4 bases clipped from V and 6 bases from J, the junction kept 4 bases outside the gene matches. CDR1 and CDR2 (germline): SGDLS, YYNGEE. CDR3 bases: TGTGCCAGCAGCCCTCGACAGGGGGCTAATTCACCCCTCCACTTT. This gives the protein CASSPRQGANSPLHF.

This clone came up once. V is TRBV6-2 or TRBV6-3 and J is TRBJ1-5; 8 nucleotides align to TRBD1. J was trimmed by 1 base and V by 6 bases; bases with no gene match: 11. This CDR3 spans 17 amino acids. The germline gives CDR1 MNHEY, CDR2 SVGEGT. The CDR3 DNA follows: TGTGCCAGCAGCCGGGCAGGGGGCGCGGAAAGCAATCAGCCCCAGCATTTT. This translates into CASSRAGGAESNQPQHF.

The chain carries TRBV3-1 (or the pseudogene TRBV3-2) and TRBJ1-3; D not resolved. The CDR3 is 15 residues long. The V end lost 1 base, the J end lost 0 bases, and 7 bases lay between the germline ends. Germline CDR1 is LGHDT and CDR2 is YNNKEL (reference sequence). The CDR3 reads CASSQGRYSGNTIYF. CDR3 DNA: TGTGCCAGCAGCCAAGGACGTTACTCTGGAAACACCATATATTTT.

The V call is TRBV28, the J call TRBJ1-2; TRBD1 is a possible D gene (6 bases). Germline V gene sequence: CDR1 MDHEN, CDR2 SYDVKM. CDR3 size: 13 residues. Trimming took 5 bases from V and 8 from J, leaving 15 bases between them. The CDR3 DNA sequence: TGTGCCAGCAGTCCAGTCAGGGGTGCGGGCTACACCTTC. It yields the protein CASSPVRGAGYTF.

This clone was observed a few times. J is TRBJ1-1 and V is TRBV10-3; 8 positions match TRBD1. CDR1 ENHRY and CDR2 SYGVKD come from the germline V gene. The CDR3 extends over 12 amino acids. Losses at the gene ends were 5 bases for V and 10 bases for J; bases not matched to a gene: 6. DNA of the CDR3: TGTGCCATCAGTCAGCAGGGGGCTGGAGCTTTCTTT. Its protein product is CAISQQGAGAFF.

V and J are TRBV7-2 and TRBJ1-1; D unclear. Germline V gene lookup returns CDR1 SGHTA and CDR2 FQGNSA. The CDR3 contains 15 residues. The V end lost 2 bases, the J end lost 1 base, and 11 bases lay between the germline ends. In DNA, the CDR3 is TGTGCCAGCAGCTTACAGCTGGGTGGGAACACTGAAGCTTTCTTT. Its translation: CASSLQLGGNTEAFF.

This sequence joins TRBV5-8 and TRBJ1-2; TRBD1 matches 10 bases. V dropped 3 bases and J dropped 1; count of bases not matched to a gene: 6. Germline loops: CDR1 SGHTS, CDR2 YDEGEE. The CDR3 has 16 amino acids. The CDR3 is CASSWGTGVNNYGYTF. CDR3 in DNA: TGTGCCAGCAGCTGGGGGACAGGGGTAAATAACTATGGCTACACCTTC.

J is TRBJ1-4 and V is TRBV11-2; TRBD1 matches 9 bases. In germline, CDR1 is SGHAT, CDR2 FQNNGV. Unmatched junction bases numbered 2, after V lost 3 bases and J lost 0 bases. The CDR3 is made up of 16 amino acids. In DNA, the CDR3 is TGTGCCAGCAGCTTGGGACAGGGAGCAACTAATGAAAAACTGTTTTTT. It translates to CASSLGQGATNEKLFF.

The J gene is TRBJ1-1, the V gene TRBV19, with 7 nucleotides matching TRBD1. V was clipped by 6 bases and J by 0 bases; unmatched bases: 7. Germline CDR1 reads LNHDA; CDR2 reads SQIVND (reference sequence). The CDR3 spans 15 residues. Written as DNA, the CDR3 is TGTGCCAGTAGAGCAGCGGGACAGTTGAACACTGAAGCTTTCTTT. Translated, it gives CASRAAGQLNTEAFF.

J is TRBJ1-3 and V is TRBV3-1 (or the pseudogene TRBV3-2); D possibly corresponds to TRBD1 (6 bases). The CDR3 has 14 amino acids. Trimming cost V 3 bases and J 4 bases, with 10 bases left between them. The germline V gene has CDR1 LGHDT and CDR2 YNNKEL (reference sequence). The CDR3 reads CASSQSGEGNTIYF. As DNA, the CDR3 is TGTGCCAGCAGCCAGTCAGGGGAAGGAAACACCATATATTTT.

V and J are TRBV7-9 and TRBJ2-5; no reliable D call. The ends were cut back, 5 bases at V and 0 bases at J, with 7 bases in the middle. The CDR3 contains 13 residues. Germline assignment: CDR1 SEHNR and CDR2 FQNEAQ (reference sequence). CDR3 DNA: TGTGCCAGCAGCCCGAGCCACCAAGAGACCCAGTACTTC. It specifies CASSPSHQETQYF.

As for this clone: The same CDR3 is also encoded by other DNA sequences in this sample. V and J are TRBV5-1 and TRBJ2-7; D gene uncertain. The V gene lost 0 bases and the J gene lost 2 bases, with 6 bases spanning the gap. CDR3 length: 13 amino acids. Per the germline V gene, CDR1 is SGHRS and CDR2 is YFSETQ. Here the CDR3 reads CASSLDRAYEQYF. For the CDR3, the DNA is TGCGCCAGCAGCTTGGACAGAGCCTACGAGCAGTACTTC.

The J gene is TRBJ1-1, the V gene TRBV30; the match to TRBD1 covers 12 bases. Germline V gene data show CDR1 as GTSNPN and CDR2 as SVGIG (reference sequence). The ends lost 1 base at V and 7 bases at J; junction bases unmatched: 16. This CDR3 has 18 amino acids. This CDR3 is CAWSGAGTGGVRQVEAFF. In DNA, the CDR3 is TGTGCCTGGAGTGGTGCGGGGACAGGGGGCGTGAGGCAAGTTGAAGCTTTCTTT.

CDR3 region: CASSYKPGSYEQYF. The CDR3 DNA follows: TGTGCCAGCAGTTATAAACCGGGTTCCTACGAGCAGTACTTC. The chain couples TRBV6-5 to TRBJ2-7; no clear D gene. This CDR3 is built from 14 residues. Germline CDR1 and CDR2: MNHEY and SVGAGI. V was clipped by 3 bases and J by 1 base, with 10 bases between them.

This chain's CDR3 is CASSQYRAQGAVTYEQYF. Written as DNA, the CDR3 is TGCGCCAGCAGCCAATATCGGGCCCAGGGGGCCGTTACCTACGAGCAGTACTTC. The chain joins TRBV4-1 to TRBJ2-7, with 8 positions matching TRBD1. CDR3 length: 18 residues. V was pared by 2 bases and J by 2 bases, with 14 bases of the junction left unmatched. From germline, CDR1 is MGHRA and CDR2 YSYEKL.

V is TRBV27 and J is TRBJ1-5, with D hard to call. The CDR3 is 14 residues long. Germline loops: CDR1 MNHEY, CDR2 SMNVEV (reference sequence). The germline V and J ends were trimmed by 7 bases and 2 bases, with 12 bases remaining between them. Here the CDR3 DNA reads TGTGCCAGCACCGCGCTCGTCGGCAATCAGCCCCAGCATTTT. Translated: CASTALVGNQPQHF.

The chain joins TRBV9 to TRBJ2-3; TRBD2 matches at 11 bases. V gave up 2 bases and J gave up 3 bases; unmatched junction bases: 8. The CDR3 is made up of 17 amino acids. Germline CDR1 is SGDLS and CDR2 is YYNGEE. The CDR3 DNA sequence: TGTGCCAGCAGCGTCGGGCTAGCGGGGGGTGGGACAGATACGCAGTATTTT. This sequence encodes CASSVGLAGGGTDTQYF.

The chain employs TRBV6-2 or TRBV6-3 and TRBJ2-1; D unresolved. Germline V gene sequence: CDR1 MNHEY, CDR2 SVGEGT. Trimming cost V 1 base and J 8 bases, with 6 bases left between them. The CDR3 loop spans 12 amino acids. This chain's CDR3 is CASSYLRDEQFF. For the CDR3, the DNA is TGTGCCAGCAGTTACTTACGGGATGAGCAGTTCTTC.

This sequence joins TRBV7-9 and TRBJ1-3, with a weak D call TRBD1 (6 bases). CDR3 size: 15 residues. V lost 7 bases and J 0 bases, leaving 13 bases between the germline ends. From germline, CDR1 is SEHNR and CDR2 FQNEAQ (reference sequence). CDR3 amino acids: CASTNQGSSGNTIYF. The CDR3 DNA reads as TGTGCCAGCACTAACCAGGGGAGCTCTGGAAACACCATATATTTT.

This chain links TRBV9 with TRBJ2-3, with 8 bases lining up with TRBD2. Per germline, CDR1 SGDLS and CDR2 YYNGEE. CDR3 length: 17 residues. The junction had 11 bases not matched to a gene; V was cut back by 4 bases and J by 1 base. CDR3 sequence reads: CASSSQIVRGGTDTQYF. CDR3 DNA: TGTGCCAGCAGCTCCCAAATCGTGCGGGGGGGCACAGATACGCAGTATTTT. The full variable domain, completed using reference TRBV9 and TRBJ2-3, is DSGVTQTPKHLITATGQRVTLRCSPRSGDLSVYWYQQSLDQGLQFLIQYYNGEERAKGNILERFSAQQFPDLHSELNLSSLELGDSALYFCASSSQIVRGGTDTQYFGPGTRLTVL.

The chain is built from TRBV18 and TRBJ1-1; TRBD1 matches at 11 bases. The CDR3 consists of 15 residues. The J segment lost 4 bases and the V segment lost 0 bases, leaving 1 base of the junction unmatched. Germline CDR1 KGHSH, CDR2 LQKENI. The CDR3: CASSPPGQGGTEAFF. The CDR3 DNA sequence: TGTGCCAGCTCACCACCGGGACAGGGGGGCACTGAAGCTTTCTTT.

CDR3 DNA sequence: TGTGCCAGCAGCGGCCGACTAGCGGCGGTAGAGACCCAGTACTTC. It specifies CASSGRLAAVETQYF. V gene TRBV5-8 combines with J gene TRBJ2-5, with TRBD2 matching 9 bases. V dropped 4 bases and J dropped 4; count of bases not matched to a gene: 8. CDR3 length: 15 amino acids. CDR1 and CDR2 from the germline V gene are SGHTS and YDEGEE.